The 9 T cell receptor beta chains below were found in one sample sequenced in a study of T cells in localized non-small cell lung cancer. TCRdb's table, derived via immunoSEQ multiplex PCR, lists solely in-frame clones and lacks some. The data show some 64,000 clones, almost 90% seen once. The material was peripheral blood, obtained before any cancer treatment. These receptor sequences come from a woman between 35 and 75 years old with stage I lung adenocarcinoma.

This clone was detected a few times. V and J are TRBV29-1 and TRBJ1-1; TRBD1 matches 11 bases. The germline gives CDR1 SQVTM, CDR2 ANQGSEA. J was trimmed by 4 bases and V by 6 bases; bases with no gene match: 4. This CDR3 has 13 residues. DNA for the CDR3: TGCAGCGTAGGACAGGGGGCTTCCACTGAAGCTTTCTTT. Amino acids: CSVGQGASTEAFF.

The chain is built from TRBV19 and TRBJ1-5; TRBD1 might be the D (5 bases). The CDR3 length is 15 residues. The germline V gene has CDR1 LNHDA and CDR2 SQIVND (reference sequence). V shed 6 bases and J shed 3 bases, with 15 bases lying between them. In DNA, the CDR3 is TGTGCCAGTAGCGCATCAACAGGACTCAATCAGCCCCAGCATTTT. Protein product: CASSASTGLNQPQHF. The full variable domain, completed using reference TRBV19 and TRBJ1-5, is DGGITQSPKYLFRKEGQNVTLSCEQNLNHDAMYWYRQDPGQGLRLIYYSQIVNDFQKGDIAEGYSVSREKKESFPLTVTSAQKNPTAFYLCASSASTGLNQPQHFGDGTRLSIL.

The chain recombines TRBV6-5 with TRBJ2-1, with TRBD2 identical over 7 bases. The CDR3 runs 13 residues. The germline gives CDR1 MNHEY, CDR2 SVGAGI. Losses at the gene ends were 6 bases for V and 8 bases for J; bases not matched to a gene: 7. The CDR3 region is CASRSGTNYEQFF. DNA of the CDR3: TGTGCCAGCAGGTCCGGGACTAATTATGAGCAGTTCTTC.

The chain has TRBV28 and TRBJ2-3; possible D gene TRBD2, 5 bases. The germline V gene has CDR1 MDHEN and CDR2 SYDVKM. With 2 bases removed from V and 0 bases from J, the gap between germline ends came to 12 bases. The CDR3 contains 16 residues. As DNA, the CDR3 is TGTGCCAGCAGTTTAGCACTAGGGAGTAGCACAGATACGCAGTATTTT. This encodes CASSLALGSSTDTQYF.

The rearrangement joins TRBV5-4 to TRBJ1-4; weak D call: TRBD1 (5 bases). The CDR3 loop spans 16 amino acids. V dropped 0 bases and J dropped 8 bases, with 17 bases sitting between them. CDR1 and CDR2 from the germline V gene are SGHNT and YYREEE (reference sequence). Written as DNA, the CDR3 is TGTGCCAGCAGCTTGGATATCAGGGTCAAGGGCGAAAAACTGTTTTTT. Translating gives CASSLDIRVKGEKLFF.

The V gene is TRBV19, the J gene TRBJ1-5, with a weak D call TRBD1 (5 bases). The length of the CDR3 is 16 residues. The germline V gene encodes CDR1 LNHDA and CDR2 SQIVND (reference sequence). V dropped 1 base and J dropped 4 bases, with 14 bases sitting between them. DNA for the CDR3: TGTGCCAGTAGTATAGTTGGGGCCCATTTTAATCAGCCCCAGCATTTT. It yields the protein CASSIVGAHFNQPQHF.

By share, this clone counts as medium-sized. The chain combines TRBV7-3 with TRBJ2-2, with D uncertain. The CDR3 loop spans 15 amino acids. The V end lost 5 bases, the J end lost 0 bases, and 10 bases lay between the germline ends. CDR1 and CDR2 (germline): SGHTA, FQGTGA. CDR3 residues: CASSPFSANTGELFF. The CDR3 DNA follows: TGTGCCAGCAGCCCCTTCTCCGCGAACACCGGGGAGCTGTTTTTT.

The chain carries TRBV6-5 and TRBJ1-1; D not resolved. Germline V gives CDR1 MNHEY, CDR2 SVGAGI. With 0 bases removed from V and 6 bases from J, the gap between germline ends came to 14 bases. The CDR3 contains 15 residues. The CDR3 sequence is CASSYSSGGVSEAFF. In nucleotides, the CDR3 is TGTGCCAGCAGTTACTCATCCGGAGGAGTGTCTGAAGCTTTCTTT.

The rearrangement uses TRBV5-8 and TRBJ1-5; D remains ambiguous. CDR3 length: 12 residues. Germline loops: CDR1 SGHTS, CDR2 YDEGEE. Deletions cut 1 base from V and 5 bases from J, with 4 bases between. CDR3 in amino acids: CASSLQDQPQHF. CDR3 in DNA: TGTGCCAGCAGCTTGCAGGATCAGCCCCAGCATTTT.